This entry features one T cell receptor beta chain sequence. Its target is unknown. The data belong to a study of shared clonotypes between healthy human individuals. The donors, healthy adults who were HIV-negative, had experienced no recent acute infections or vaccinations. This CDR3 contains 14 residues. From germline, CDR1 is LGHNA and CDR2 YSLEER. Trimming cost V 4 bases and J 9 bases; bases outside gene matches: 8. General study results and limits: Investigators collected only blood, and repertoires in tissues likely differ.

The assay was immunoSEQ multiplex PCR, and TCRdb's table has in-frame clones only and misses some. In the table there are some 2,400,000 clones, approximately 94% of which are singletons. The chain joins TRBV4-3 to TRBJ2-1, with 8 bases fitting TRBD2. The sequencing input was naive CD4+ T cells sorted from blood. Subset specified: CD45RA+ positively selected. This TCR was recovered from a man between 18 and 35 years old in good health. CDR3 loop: CASSRGLGFSEQFF. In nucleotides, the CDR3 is TGCGCCAGCAGCCGGGGACTAGGTTTTAGTGAGCAGTTCTTC.